The rows below give T cell receptor beta chains drawn from one sample of a study of breast tumors, draining lymph nodes, adjacent tissues. TCRdb redid the calling of the multiplex PCR reads with MiXCR, one entry per CDR3 protein. The sample shows fewer than 300,000 distinct CDR3 sequences, around 32% of them seen only once. The material sequenced was axillary lymph node tissue. The receptors were sampled from a female donor with breast cancer. Some clones in this sample may be carry-over from other donors' samples. The CDR3 runs from the conserved cysteine through the conserved F or W. The D gene is left open where the match is weak. Size is omitted from some rows. Given values are once, few, many or a class for expanded clones.

v_call,d_call,clone_size,j_call,cdr3_nt,cdr3_aa
TRBV4-2,NA,many,TRBJ2-2,TGTGCCAGCAGCCAAGACGGGGGAGTGGGCGGGGAGCTGTTTTTT,CASSQDGGVGGELFF
TRBV19,TRBD1,many,TRBJ1-5,TGTGCCAGTAGTATAGCCGGGGCGGACAGGTCCCAGCATTTT,CASSIAGADRSQHF
TRBV7-9,NA,many,TRBJ2-1,TGTGCCAGCAGCTACCCACGGGGACAAGTTTCCTACAATGAGCAGTTCTTC,CASSYPRGQVSYNEQFF
TRBV7-2,TRBD2,many,TRBJ2-5,TGTGCCAGCAGCTTAGGTAGCGGGCAAGAGACCCAGTACTTC,CASSLGSGQETQYF
TRBV4-3,NA,many,TRBJ2-1,TGCGCCAGCAGCCAAGACCAGCAGGGGTACAATGAGCAGTTCTTC,CASSQDQQGYNEQFF
TRBV15,TRBD2,NA,TRBJ2-3,TGTGCCACCAGCGGACTTAGCGGGGCTAGCACAGATACGCAGTATTTT,CATSGLSGASTDTQYF
TRBV3-1,NA,many,TRBJ2-5,TGTGCCAGCAGCCAAGAAGGGGGGGGCGGAGAGACCCAGTACTTC,CASSQEGGGGETQYF
TRBV19,TRBD2,many,TRBJ2-3,TGTGCCAGTAGTATCCCTAGCGGACCGGTTAGCACAGATACGCAGTATTTT,CASSIPSGPVSTDTQYF
TRBV7-2,TRBD1,many,TRBJ2-3,TGTGCCAGCACCAGACAGGGTTGGTACACAGATACGCAGTATTTT,CASTRQGWYTDTQYF
TRBV6-2/TRBV6-3,NA,many,TRBJ1-5,TGTGCCAGCAGTTACTACTCCGATCGGGGTCAGAGCAATCAGCCCCAGCATTTT,CASSYYSDRGQSNQPQHF
TRBV29-1,TRBD1,NA,TRBJ1-4,TGCAGCGTTTCCGGGACAGGGGGTGAAAAACTGTTTTTT,CSVSGTGGEKLFF
TRBV6-1,TRBD1,many,TRBJ2-5,TGTGCCAGCAGCGACAGGGCCGAGACCCAGTACTTC,CASSDRAETQYF
TRBV28,NA,NA,TRBJ2-1,TGTGCCAGCAGCTTTAACAGGTTCGGTAGAGGGAATGAGCAGTTCTTC,CASSFNRFGRGNEQFF
TRBV6-6,NA,many,TRBJ1-2,TGTGCCAGCAGGCAAAGTGACTATGGCTACACCTTC,CASRQSDYGYTF
TRBV24-1,TRBD1,many,TRBJ1-2,TGTGCCACCAGTGATCTGGGACAGAACTATGGCTACACCTTC,CATSDLGQNYGYTF
TRBV30,TRBD2,few,TRBJ2-1,TGTGCCTGGAGTCCATCAGGACTAGGCCTACACAATGAGCAGTTCTTC,CAWSPSGLGLHNEQFF
TRBV7-9,NA,many,TRBJ2-3,TGTGCCAGCAGGGAAGGACTACGCACAGATACGCAGTATTTT,CASREGLRTDTQYF
TRBV4-3,NA,many,TRBJ2-2,TGCGCCAGCAGCCCTTATCAGGGGGGACACGGGGAGCTGTTTTTT,CASSPYQGGHGELFF
TRBV27,NA,few,TRBJ1-4,TGTGCCAGCAGTCCGACAGCGCGGGCTAATGAAAAACTGTTTTTT,CASSPTARANEKLFF
TRBV7-2,TRBD1,many,TRBJ2-5,TGTGCCAGCAGCCAACGGACAGGGAGGCAAGAGACCCAGTACTTC,CASSQRTGRQETQYF
TRBV2,TRBD2,NA,TRBJ2-3,TGTGCCAGCAGTGTCGGGAGGAAAGCAGGTACGCAGTATTTT,CASSVGRKAGTQYF
TRBV11-1,NA,NA,TRBJ2-6,TGTGCCAGCCAATCGAGGGCTGTCTCTGGGGCCAACGTCCTGACTTTC,CASQSRAVSGANVLTF
TRBV6-5,NA,once,TRBJ1-1,TGTGCCAGCAGTTACGTTGGTGAAGCTTTCTTT,CASSYVGEAFF
TRBV6-1,TRBD1,many,TRBJ2-1,TGTGCCAGCAGTAGACCCGGGACAGGGGGCAATGAGCAGTTCTTC,CASSRPGTGGNEQFF
TRBV9,TRBD2,many,TRBJ2-4,TGTGCCAGCAGCGACGGACTAGCGGGAGTTTACGGAGACATTCAGTACTTC,CASSDGLAGVYGDIQYF
TRBV29-1,NA,many,TRBJ2-1,TGCAGCGGGGAGACACCAACGTTGGAGCAGTTCTTC,CSGETPTLEQFF
TRBV24-1,TRBD2,NA,TRBJ2-1,TGTGCCACCAGTTTGGGGACTAGCGGATACAATGAGCAGTTCTTC,CATSLGTSGYNEQFF
TRBV10-3,TRBD1,many,TRBJ1-2,TGTGCCATCAGTGAGTCTTTCGGGACAGGGACCTATGGCTACACCTTC,CAISESFGTGTYGYTF
TRBV19,TRBD2,many,TRBJ2-3,TGTGCCAGTAGTAGAGGACTAGGCGGGGCAGATACGCAGTATTTT,CASSRGLGGADTQYF
TRBV24-1,NA,NA,TRBJ1-2,TGTGCCACCAGTGCTAGGGACATAGCTAACTATGGCTACACCTTC,CATSARDIANYGYTF
TRBV9,NA,NA,TRBJ2-3,TGTGCCAGCAGCGTACGGGATGGACCACAAAACAATGAGCAGTATTTT,CASSVRDGPQNNEQYF
TRBV29-1,TRBD1,many,TRBJ1-1,TGCAGCGTTGGGGACAGCACTGAAGCTTTCTTT,CSVGDSTEAFF
TRBV9,NA,many,TRBJ2-5,TGTGCCAGCAGCGTAGGTCACCTAGAGACCCAGTACTTC,CASSVGHLETQYF
TRBV29-1,NA,NA,TRBJ2-7,TGCAGCTACTTGGGACGGACCTACGAGCAGTACTTC,CSYLGRTYEQYF
TRBV20-1,TRBD2,many,TRBJ2-7,TGCAGTGCTAGAACAACTAGCGGGCGCTACGAGCAGTACTTC,CSARTTSGRYEQYF
TRBV5-6,NA,NA,TRBJ2-1,TGTGCCAGCAGCTTGCGGCCGGCACCGTACAATGAGCAGTTCTTC,CASSLRPAPYNEQFF
TRBV20-1,TRBD1,many,TRBJ2-7,TGCAGTGCTAGTGGACAGGGTCTCTACGAGCAGTACTTC,CSASGQGLYEQYF
TRBV6-1,NA,many,TRBJ1-5,TGTGCCAGCAGTGAACAGGGAGAAGTCAATCAGCCCCAGCATTTT,CASSEQGEVNQPQHF
TRBV30,TRBD1,many,TRBJ2-1,TGTGCCTGGAAGGCAGGGGGCAACAATGAGCAGTTCTTC,CAWKAGGNNEQFF
TRBV5-8,NA,NA,TRBJ1-6,TGTGCCAGCAGCTTGTCGGAGAATTTCTTAAATACACCCCACCACTTT,CASSLSENFLNTPHHF
TRBV18,NA,NA,TRBJ2-1,TGTGCCAGCTCTCCAGGACCACAACGATACAATGAGCAGTTCTTC,CASSPGPQRYNEQFF
TRBV19,TRBD1,few,TRBJ1-1,TGTGCCAGTGGGACAGGGGTCACTGAAGCTTTCTTT,CASGTGVTEAFF
TRBV6-6,NA,NA,TRBJ2-5,TGTGCCAGCAGTCACGGCAGGACTGACTTACAAGAGACCCAGTACTTC,CASSHGRTDLQETQYF
TRBV2,NA,many,TRBJ2-6,TGTGCCAGCAGTGGATTCCGTACTGGGGCCAACGTCCTGACTTTC,CASSGFRTGANVLTF